The sample holds a few counts of the clone carrying this T cell receptor (beta chain). The data were taken from a study of cytomegalovirus exposure and HLA in healthy donors. TCRdb's copy holds only in-frame clones and misses some; the assay was immunoSEQ multiplex PCR. This table holds about 240,000 clones, around 87% found once. V lost 5 bases and J 4 bases, leaving 15 bases between the germline ends. Germline-derived CDR1 and CDR2 are MNHEY and SMNVEV (reference sequence). The CDR3 has 14 residues. The chain combines TRBV27 with TRBJ2-7; maybe TRBD2 (7 bases). Sequenced input: PBMCs. This receptor was taken from a man younger than 35 in good health and CMV-seronegative. As DNA, the CDR3 is TGTGCCAGCAGTCCGGGGACACTAGCGTACGAGCAGTACTTC. This sequence encodes CASSPGTLAYEQYF.